Below, 3 T cell receptor beta chains from the same sample are listed, as sequenced in a study of vaccination effects on CD4 cells after COVID-19. These receptors have no identified antigens. The ViraFEST assay expanded antigen-specific CD4+ T cells with viral peptide pools before sequencing. Following 10 days of culture, CD4+ T cells were isolated. Only in-frame clones appear in the TCRdb table, and some are missing; sequencing was by immunoSEQ multiplex PCR. The data show 45,000 to 65,000 clones, approximately 79% seen once. Sample: CD4+ T cells from PBMCs cultured with HCoV-229E spike peptides, taken before COVID-19 vaccination. The receptor source for this set is a human donor who received a COVID-19 vaccine.

This chain joins TRBV30 and TRBJ2-1; D perhaps matches TRBD1 (7 bases). V lost 5 bases to trimming and J lost 0 bases, with 14 bases between them. Germline values: CDR1 GTSNPN, CDR2 SVGIG (reference sequence). This CDR3 is built from 15 residues. CDR3 nucleotide sequence: TGTGCCTGGGGCCCAGGGGGGAACTCCTACAATGAGCAGTTCTTC. Protein product: CAWGPGGNSYNEQFF.

The genes are TRBV6-5 and TRBJ2-7, with TRBD1 matching 9 bases. The CDR3 runs to 15 residues. V lost 7 bases and J lost 2; bases outside the gene matches: 9. CDR1 is MNHEY and CDR2 is SVGAGI in the germline V gene. In DNA, the CDR3 is TGTGCCAGCACAGCTTCGGGACAGGGAGCCTACGAGCAGTACGTC. This gives the protein CASTASGQGAYEQYV.

This chain uses TRBV6-6 with TRBJ1-1; tentatively, D is TRBD1 (5 bases). Germline lookup yields CDR1 MNHNY and CDR2 SVGAGI (reference sequence). The CDR3 consists of 15 residues. V shed 4 bases and J shed 7 bases, with 19 bases lying between them. The DNA for the CDR3 is TGTGCCAGCAGTTCCCATACTGACAGTCGATATGAAGCTTTCTTT. Translated: CASSSHTDSRYEAFF.